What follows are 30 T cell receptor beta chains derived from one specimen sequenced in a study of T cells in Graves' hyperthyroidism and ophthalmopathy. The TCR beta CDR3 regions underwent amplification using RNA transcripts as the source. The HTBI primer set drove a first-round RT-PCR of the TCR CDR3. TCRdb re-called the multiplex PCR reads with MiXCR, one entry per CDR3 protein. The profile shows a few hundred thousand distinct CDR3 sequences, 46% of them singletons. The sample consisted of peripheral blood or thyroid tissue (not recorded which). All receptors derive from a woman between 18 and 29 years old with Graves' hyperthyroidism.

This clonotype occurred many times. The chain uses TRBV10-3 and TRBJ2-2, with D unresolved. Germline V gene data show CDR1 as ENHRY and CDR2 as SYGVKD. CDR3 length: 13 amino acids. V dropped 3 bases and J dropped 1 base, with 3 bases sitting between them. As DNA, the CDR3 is TGTGCCATCAGTGACAGGAACACCGGGGAGCTGTTTTTT. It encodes CAISDRNTGELFF.

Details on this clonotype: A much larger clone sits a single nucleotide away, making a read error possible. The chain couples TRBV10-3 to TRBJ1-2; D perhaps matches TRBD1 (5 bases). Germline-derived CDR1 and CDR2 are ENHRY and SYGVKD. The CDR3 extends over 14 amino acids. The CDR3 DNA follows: TGTGCCAGCAGTTACTCGGACAACAGCTATGGCTACACCTTC. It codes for CASSYSDNSYGYTF.

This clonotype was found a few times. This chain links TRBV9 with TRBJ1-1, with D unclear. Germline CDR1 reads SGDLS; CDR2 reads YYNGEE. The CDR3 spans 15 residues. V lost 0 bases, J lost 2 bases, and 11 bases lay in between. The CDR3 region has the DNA TGTGCCAGCAGCGTAGAACCCAGGCCTAACACTGAAGCTTTCTTT. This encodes CASSVEPRPNTEAFF. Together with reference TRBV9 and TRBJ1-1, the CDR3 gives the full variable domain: DSGVTQTPKHLITATGQRVTLRCSPRSGDLSVYWYQQSLDQGLQFLIQYYNGEERAKGNILERFSAQQFPDLHSELNLSSLELGDSALYFCASSVEPRPNTEAFFGQGTRLTVV.

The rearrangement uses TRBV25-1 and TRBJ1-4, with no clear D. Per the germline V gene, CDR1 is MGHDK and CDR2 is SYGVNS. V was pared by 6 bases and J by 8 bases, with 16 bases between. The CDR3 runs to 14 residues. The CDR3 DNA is TGTGCCAGCAGCAAGCCGGGGATAAGGGAAAAACTGTTTTTT. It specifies CASSKPGIREKLFF.

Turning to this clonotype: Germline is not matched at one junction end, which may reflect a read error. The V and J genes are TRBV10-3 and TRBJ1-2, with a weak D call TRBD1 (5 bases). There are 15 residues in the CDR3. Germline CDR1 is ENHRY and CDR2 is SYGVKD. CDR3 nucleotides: TGTGCCAGCAGTTACTCGGGGCAAACTAACTATGGCTACACCTTC. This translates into CASSYSGQTNYGYTF.

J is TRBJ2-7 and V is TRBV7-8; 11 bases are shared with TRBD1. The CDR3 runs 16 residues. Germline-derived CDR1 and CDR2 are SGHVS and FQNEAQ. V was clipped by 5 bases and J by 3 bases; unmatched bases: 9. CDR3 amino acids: CASSDTQDRGHYEQYF. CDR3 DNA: TGTGCCAGCAGCGACACACAGGACAGGGGGCACTACGAGCAGTACTTC.

CDR3 amino acids: CASSASGETGELFF. CDR3 nucleotide sequence: TGTGCCAGCAGTGCTAGCGGGGAAACCGGGGAGCTGTTTTTT. The V call is TRBV6-1, the J call TRBJ2-2; 9 bases line up with TRBD2. From germline, CDR1 is MNHNS and CDR2 SASEGT. The junction had 2 bases not matched to a gene; V was cut back by 4 bases and J by 5 bases. CDR3 length equals 14 residues.

The CDR3: CASTEGGTYEQYF. The DNA of the CDR3 is TGTGCCAGCACCGAAGGGGGGACCTACGAGCAGTACTTC. The V call is TRBV7-3, the J call TRBJ2-7; D possibly uses TRBD1 or TRBD2 (6 bases each). Germline lookup yields CDR1 SGHTA and CDR2 FQGTGA. The CDR3 contains 13 residues. The V gene lost 7 bases and the J gene lost 2 bases, with 12 bases spanning the gap.

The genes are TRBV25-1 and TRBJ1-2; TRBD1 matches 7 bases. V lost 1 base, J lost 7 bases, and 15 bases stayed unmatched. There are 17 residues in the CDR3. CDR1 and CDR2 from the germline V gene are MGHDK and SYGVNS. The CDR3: CASSELSGGTGLRGYTF. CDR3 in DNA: TGTGCCAGCAGTGAATTGTCAGGGGGAACAGGGCTCCGTGGCTACACCTTC.

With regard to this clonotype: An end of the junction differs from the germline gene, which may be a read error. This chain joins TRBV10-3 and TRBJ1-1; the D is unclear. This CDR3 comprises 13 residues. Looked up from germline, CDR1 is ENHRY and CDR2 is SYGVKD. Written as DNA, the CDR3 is TGTGCCAGCAGTTACGGGCGGAGAACTGAAGCTTTCTTT. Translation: CASSYGRRTEAFF.

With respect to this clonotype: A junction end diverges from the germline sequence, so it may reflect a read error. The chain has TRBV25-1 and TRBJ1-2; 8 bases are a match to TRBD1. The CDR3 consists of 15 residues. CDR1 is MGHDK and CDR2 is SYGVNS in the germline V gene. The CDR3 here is CASSVPGQANYGYTF. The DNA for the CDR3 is TGTGCCAGCAGTGTTCCGGGACAGGCTAATTATGGCTACACCTTC.

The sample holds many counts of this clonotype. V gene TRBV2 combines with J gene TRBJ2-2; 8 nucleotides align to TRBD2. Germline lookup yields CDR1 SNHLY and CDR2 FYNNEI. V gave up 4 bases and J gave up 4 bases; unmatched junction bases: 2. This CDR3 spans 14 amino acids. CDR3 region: CASSGLAGTGELFF. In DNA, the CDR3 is TGTGCCAGCAGTGGGCTAGCGGGCACCGGGGAGCTGTTTTTT.

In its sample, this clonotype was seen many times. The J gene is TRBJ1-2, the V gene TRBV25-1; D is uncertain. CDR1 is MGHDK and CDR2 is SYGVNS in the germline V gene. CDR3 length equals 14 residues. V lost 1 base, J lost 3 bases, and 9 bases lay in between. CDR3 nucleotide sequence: TGTGCCAGCAGTGAATGGGGTGGGGACTATGGCTACACCTTC. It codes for CASSEWGGDYGYTF.

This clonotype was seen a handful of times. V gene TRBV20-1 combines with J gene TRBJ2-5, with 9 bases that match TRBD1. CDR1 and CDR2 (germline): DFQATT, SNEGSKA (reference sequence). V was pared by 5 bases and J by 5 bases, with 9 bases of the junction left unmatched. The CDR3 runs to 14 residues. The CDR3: CSAGQGSYGETQYF. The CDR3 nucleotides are TGCAGTGCTGGACAGGGGTCGTATGGTGAGACCCAGTACTTC.

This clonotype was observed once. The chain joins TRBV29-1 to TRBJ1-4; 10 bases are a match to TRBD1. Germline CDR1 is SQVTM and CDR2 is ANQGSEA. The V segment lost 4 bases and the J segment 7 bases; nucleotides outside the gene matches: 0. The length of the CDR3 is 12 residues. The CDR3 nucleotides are TGCAGCGTTGGACAGGGGGCTGAAAAACTGTTTTTT. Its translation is CSVGQGAEKLFF.

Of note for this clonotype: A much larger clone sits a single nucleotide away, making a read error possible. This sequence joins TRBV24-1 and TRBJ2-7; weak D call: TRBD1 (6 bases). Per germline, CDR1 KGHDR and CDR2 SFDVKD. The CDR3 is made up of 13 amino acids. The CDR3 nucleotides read TGTGCCGCCAGTGACCCCTCAGGGGACGAGCAGTACTTC. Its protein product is CAASDPSGDEQYF.

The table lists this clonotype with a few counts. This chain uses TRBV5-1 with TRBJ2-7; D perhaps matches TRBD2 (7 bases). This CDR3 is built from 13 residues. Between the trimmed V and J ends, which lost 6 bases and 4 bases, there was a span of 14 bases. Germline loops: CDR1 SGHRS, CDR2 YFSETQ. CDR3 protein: CASKGGAAYEQYF. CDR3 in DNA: TGCGCCAGCAAAGGGGGGGCGGCGTACGAGCAGTACTTC.

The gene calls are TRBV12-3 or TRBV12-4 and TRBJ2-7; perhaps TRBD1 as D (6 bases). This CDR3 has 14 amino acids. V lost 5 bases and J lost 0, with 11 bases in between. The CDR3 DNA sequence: TGTGCCAGCAGTAGCCGGGACATCTCCTACGAGCAGTACTTC. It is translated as CASSSRDISYEQYF.

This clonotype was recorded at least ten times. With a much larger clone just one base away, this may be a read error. CDR3 region: CATGRVDGDGYTF. The DNA for the CDR3 is TGTGCCACCGGCAGAGTGGACGGAGATGGCTACACCTTC. The rearrangement joins TRBV15 to TRBJ1-2, with D unclear. The CDR3 runs to 13 residues. Germline V gives CDR1 LNHNV, CDR2 YYDKDF (reference sequence).

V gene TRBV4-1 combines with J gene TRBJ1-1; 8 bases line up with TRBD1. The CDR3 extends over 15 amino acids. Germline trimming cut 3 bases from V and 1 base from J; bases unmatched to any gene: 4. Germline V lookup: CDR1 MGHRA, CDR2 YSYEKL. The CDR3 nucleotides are TGCGCCAGCAGCCATTTCGGACAGGGGAACACTGAAGCTTTCTTT. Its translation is CASSHFGQGNTEAFF.

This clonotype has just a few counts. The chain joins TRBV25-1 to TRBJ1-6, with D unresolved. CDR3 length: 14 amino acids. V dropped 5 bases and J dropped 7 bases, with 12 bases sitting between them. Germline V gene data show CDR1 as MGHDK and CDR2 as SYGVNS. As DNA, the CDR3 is TGTGCCAGCAGTCCGCGAACGGCAAATTCACCCCTCCACTTT. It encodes CASSPRTANSPLHF.

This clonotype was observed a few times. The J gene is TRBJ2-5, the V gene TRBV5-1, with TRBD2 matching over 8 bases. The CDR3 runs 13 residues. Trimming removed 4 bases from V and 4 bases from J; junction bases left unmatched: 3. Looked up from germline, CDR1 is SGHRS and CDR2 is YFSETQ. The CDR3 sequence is CASSAGLVETQYF. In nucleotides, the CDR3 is TGCGCCAGCAGCGCGGGACTAGTAGAGACCCAGTACTTC.

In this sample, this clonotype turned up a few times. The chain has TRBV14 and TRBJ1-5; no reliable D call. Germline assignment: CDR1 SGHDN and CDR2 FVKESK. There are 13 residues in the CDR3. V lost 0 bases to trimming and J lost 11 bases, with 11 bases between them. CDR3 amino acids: CASSQEILSTQHF. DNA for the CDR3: TGTGCCAGCAGCCAAGAGATCCTTAGTACCCAGCATTTT.

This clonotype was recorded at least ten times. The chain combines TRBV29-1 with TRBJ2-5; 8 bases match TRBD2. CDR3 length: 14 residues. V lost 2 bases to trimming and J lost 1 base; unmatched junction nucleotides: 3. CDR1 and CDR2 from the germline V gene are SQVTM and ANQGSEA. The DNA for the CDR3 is TGCAGCGTTGAAATACGGGAGGGCCAAGAGACCCAGTACTTC. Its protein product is CSVEIREGQETQYF.

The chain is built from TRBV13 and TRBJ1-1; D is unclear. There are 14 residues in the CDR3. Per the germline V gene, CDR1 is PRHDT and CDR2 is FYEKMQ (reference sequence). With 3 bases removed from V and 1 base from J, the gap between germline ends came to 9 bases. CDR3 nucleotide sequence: TGTGCCAGCAGCTTCAAAGACAAGAACACTGAAGCTTTCTTT. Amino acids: CASSFKDKNTEAFF.

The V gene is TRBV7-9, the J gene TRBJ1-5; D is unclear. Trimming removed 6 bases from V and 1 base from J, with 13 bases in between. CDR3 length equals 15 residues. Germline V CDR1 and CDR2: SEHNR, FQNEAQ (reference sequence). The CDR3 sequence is CASSYLQASNQPQHF. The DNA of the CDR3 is TGTGCCAGCAGTTATCTGCAGGCAAGCAATCAGCCCCAGCATTTT.

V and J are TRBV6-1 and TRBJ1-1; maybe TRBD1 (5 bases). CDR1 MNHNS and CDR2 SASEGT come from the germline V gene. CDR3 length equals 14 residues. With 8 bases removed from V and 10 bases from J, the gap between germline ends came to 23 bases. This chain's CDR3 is CASSPDRTRPGAFF. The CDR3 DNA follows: TGTGCCAGCTCCCCTGACAGAACGCGACCCGGAGCTTTCTTT.

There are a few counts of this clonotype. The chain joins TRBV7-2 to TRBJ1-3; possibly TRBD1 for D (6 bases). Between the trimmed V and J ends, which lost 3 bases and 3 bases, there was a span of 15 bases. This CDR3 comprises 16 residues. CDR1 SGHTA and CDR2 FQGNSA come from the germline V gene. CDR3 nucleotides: TGTGCCAGCAGCTTTGTCCGGGACATATTTGGAAACACCATATATTTT. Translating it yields CASSFVRDIFGNTIYF. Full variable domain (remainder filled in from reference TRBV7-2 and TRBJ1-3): GAGVSQSPSNKVTEKGKDVELRCDPISGHTALYWYRQSLGQGLEFLIYFQGNSAPDKSGLPSDRFSAERTGGSVSTLTIQRTQQEDSAVYLCASSFVRDIFGNTIYFGEGSWLTVV.

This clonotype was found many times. CDR3: CATSDSQGLNQPQHF. As DNA, the CDR3 is TGTGCCACCAGTGATTCTCAGGGGCTCAATCAGCCCCAGCATTTT. The rearrangement uses TRBV24-1 and TRBJ1-5, with D perhaps TRBD1 (6 bases). There are 15 residues in the CDR3. V was shortened by 2 bases and J by 3 bases, with 10 bases between the two germline ends. Per the germline V gene, CDR1 is KGHDR and CDR2 is SFDVKD.

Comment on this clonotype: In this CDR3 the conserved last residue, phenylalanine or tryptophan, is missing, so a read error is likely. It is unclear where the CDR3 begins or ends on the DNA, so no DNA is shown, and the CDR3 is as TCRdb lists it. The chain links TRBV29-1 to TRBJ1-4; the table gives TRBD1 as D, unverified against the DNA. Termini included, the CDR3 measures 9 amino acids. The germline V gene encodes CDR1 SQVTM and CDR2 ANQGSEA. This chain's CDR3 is CSVEARGNY.